This passage covers 4 T cell receptor beta chains from one sample sequenced in a study of T-cell reconstitution after alpha-beta-depleted transplantation in children. Unique molecular identifiers were used in preparing the TCRbeta library. TCRdb re-analysed the PCR reads in MiXCR, keeping a single row per CDR3 protein. The sample holds 200,000 to 250,000 distinct CDR3 sequences, about 24% seen once. The sequencing here drew on PBMCs, mostly from graft donor cells, taken 360 days after TCRalphabeta/CD19-depleted stem cell transplant. Receptor source: a female patient aged 2 to 10 who had a stem cell transplant for congenital amegakaryocytic thrombocytopenia, so the T cells may come from the graft donor.

In its sample, this clonotype was seen a few times. In nucleotides, the CDR3 is TGTGCCAGCAGCCCGTTAATCGGGGAGCAGTACTTC. Protein sequence: CASSPLIGEQYF. The chain has TRBV7-8 and TRBJ2-7, with D unclear. CDR3 length: 12 residues. Trimming took 5 bases from V and 7 from J, leaving 12 bases between them. Germline-derived CDR1 and CDR2 are SGHVS and FQNEAQ.

This chain joins TRBV20-1 and TRBJ2-5, with 9 bases fitting TRBD1. Germline loops: CDR1 DFQATT, CDR2 SNEGSKA (reference sequence). The CDR3 runs 16 residues. The ends lost 6 bases at V and 2 bases at J; junction bases unmatched: 13. Here the CDR3 DNA reads TGCAGTGCCAGCGAGGACACAGGGGGCTTACAAGAGACCCAGTACTTC. It codes for CSASEDTGGLQETQYF.

The chain couples TRBV11-2 to TRBJ2-7; D remains unclear. There are 14 residues in the CDR3. Trimming shortened V by 0 bases and J by 3 bases, and 9 bases separated the two germline ends. Germline loops: CDR1 SGHAT, CDR2 FQNNGV. The DNA of the CDR3 is TGTGCCAGCAGCTTAGATCAGGCTAACTACGAGCAGTACTTC. It is translated as CASSLDQANYEQYF.

This clonotype was recorded a few times. The V gene is TRBV6-1, the J gene TRBJ1-6; 7 bases are a match to TRBD1. Germline assignment: CDR1 MNHNS and CDR2 SASEGT. J lost 8 bases, V lost 5 bases, and 12 bases had no gene match. The CDR3 sequence is 16 residues long. The CDR3 DNA is TGTGCCAGCAGTCCCGACAGGGCCAGGGCGCATTCACCCCTCCACTTT. Translation: CASSPDRARAHSPLHF.